The 2 T cell receptor beta chains below were found in one sample sequenced in a study of persistence of HIV-infected CD4 T cells. Cells were stimulated with CMV-infected fibroblast lysates at roughly 10 ug/mL. Sorting of responding CD4+ T cells relied on upregulated CD40 ligand together with CD69. Sequencing used immunoSEQ version 4 in survey mode. Sequenced by immunoSEQ multiplex PCR; TCRdb stores in-frame clones only, minus some. This table holds more than 15,000 clones, around three fifths found once. Their specific antigens are unknown. The source was CD4+ T cells sorted from PBMCs after approximately 19-hour stimulation, collected from a patient who received antiretroviral therapy. Source of these receptors: an adult woman with HIV who was CMV-seropositive.

This chain joins TRBV6-5 and TRBJ1-4; 7 bases map to TRBD1. Per the germline V gene, CDR1 is MNHEY and CDR2 is SVGAGI. Trimming removed 3 bases from V and 2 bases from J; junction bases left unmatched: 6. CDR3 length: 16 residues. The CDR3 region is CASSYIQGGTNEKLFF. The CDR3 DNA reads as TGTGCCAGCAGTTATATCCAGGGGGGGACTAATGAAAAACTGTTTTTT.

This clone occurred once. The V gene is TRBV19, the J gene TRBJ1-1, with 8 bases that match TRBD1. Germline-derived CDR1 and CDR2 are LNHDA and SQIVND (reference sequence). The V and J ends lost 5 bases and 1 base, in that order; junction bases with no gene match: 3. The CDR3 contains 14 residues. CDR3 sequence: CASSVGQGNTEAFF. DNA of the CDR3: TGTGCCAGTAGTGTTGGACAGGGGAACACTGAAGCTTTCTTT.